This T cell receptor (beta chain) is from a study of blood T cell repertoires in COVID-19. Study background: Sites across the United States, Italy and Spain contributed samples from acute and convalescent COVID-19. Sample material is recorded as cDNA or gDNA derived from T cells, B-cell-depleted T cells, or PBMCs.

Original data processing: Estimated nucleated cell counts came from reference gene primer amplification. Data came from immunoSEQ multiplex PCR; TCRdb stores just in-frame clones and leaves some out. The D gene and trimming were derived from the DNA, and the V and J assignments and clone size from that table. Of around 320,000 clones detected, roughly 90% appear once; the ten largest clones hold 2% to 3%. The CDR3 is made up of 13 amino acids. V shed 6 bases and J 3 bases; nucleotides not matched to a gene: 4. Germline values: CDR1 MGHRA, CDR2 YSYEKL. The chain couples TRBV4-1 to TRBJ1-1, with 7 bases that match TRBD1. This receptor was identified in a man aged 18 to 30 with active or convalescent COVID-19. The sequenced sample was peripheral blood. The CDR3 bases are TGCGCCAGCAGTCTTGACAGGGACACTGAAGCTTTCTTT. Translating gives CASSLDRDTEAFF.